This record looks at one TCR beta chain sequence and its context. The target of this receptor is not known. Base-call qualities are not available, and no considerably larger clone is one nucleotide away. The record originates from a study of shared clonotypes between healthy human individuals (dated by TCRdb to the early 2020s). About the full investigation: The cohort included a few men and two women between 18 and 49 years of age. To estimate repertoire size and how much clonotype sharing occurs between individuals, the study deeply sequenced the blood TCR repertoires of five or six healthy adults. Libraries were prepared and TCR repertoires were sequenced by different laboratories using diverse techniques, in order to increase sequencing depth and limit assay-specific biases. Between about 0.85 and 10 billion PBMCs per donor were obtained by leukapheresis.

The paper as a whole reports these results and caveats: Because the study included a small number of donors, the genetic and exposure-history diversity represented was limited. Pairwise subsampling led to the expectation that sequencing depth would affect the degree of clonotype sharing among donors. Sampling was restricted to blood, and TCR repertoires in tissue are likely to differ from TCR repertoires in blood.

TCR CDR3 regions were amplified from genomic DNA by multiplex PCR using the deep immunoSEQ assay. Extracted genomic DNA from each cell subset was distributed evenly across all wells of several immunoSEQ 96-well plates, and each plate was treated as a replicate. Each replicate PCR for unsorted PBMC received roughly 300 ng genomic DNA, equal to 25,000 to 35,000 T cell genomes. Ten immunoSEQ deep assay plates were used to sequence unsorted PBMC genomic DNA. Purified libraries were measured with a Qubit 3.0 fluorometer, size-checked on a Bioanalyzer 2100, and measured again with the KAPA Library Quantification kit. Every immunoSEQ 96-well plate was sequenced on a separate single-read 150-cycle Illumina NextSeq 550 flow cell. In the authors' own workflow: The immunoSEQ output contained only junctional sequences without quality scores, so filtering could not match that applied to full-length reads. Sequences were annotated with PyIR, a Python wrapper for IgBLAST v1.9, using IMGT germline references to assign V/J genes and CDR3. Reads were removed for weak V/J assignments (E-value above 1e-6), missing CDR3, stop codons, out-of-frame junctions, or ambiguous translated residues. V3J clonotypes were defined as sequences sharing the same inferred V gene, J gene, and CDR3 amino acid sequence. Percentage overlap between repertoires was computed as shared unique clonotypes divided by the size of the smaller repertoire. Three approaches were used to assess repertoire richness: RTK rarefaction, the Chao1 estimator, and Recon v2.1 estimates of unobserved clonotypes. In its TCRdb copy, this immuneACCESS table keeps in-frame sequences only and misses some clones. Where compared with another copy, unresolved V genes explain less than half of these, and the others have no known cause. V, J and clone size were drawn from that table, and D and trimming were deduced from the DNA. A total of about 490,000 clones appear in this sample, around four fifths of them only once. The ten biggest clones cover 12% of the sample.

The donors were healthy, HIV-negative adults with no recently reported acute infections or vaccinations. Only Caucasian adults living in Nashville, Tennessee, USA were represented among the donors. For unsorted samples, around 90 million PBMCs were counted, and genomic DNA was extracted using the QIAamp DNA Blood Mini kit. Blood was obtained by leukapheresis, after which PBMCs were separated by Ficoll-Histopaque density gradient centrifugation and cryopreserved in liquid nitrogen vapor phase. Reading from cysteine to phenylalanine, the CDR3 counts 18 amino acids. CDR3 DNA is the only sequence kept; it has 54 bases, read in frame from the first base. V sheds 2 bases and J sheds 2 bases, leaving 21 bases between their ends. As encoded in the germline V gene, CDR1 is SNHLY while CDR2 is FYNNEI.

The sequence came from a woman in her forties in good health. Some clones in this sample may be carry-over from other donors' samples. What was sequenced was PBMCs. The sequence joins TRBV2 to TRBJ2-5; the D region possibly corresponds to TRBD1 (6 bases align). Here is the DNA: TGTGCCAGCAGTGAAATCCCAGCCGTAAGGGACAATCAAGAGACCCAGTACTTC. This yields the protein CASSEIPAVRDNQETQYF.